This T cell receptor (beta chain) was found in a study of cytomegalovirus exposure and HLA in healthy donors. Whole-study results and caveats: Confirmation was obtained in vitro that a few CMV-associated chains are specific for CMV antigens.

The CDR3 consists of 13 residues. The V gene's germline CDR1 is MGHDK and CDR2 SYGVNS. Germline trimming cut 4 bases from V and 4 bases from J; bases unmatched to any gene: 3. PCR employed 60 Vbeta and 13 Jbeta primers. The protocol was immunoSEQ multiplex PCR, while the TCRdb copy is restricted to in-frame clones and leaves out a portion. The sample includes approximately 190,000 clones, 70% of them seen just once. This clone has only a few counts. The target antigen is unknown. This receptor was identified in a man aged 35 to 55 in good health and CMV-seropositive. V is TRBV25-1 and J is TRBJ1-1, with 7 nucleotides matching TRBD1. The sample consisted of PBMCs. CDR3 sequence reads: CASSGQGVTEAFF. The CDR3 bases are TGTGCCAGCAGTGGGCAGGGGGTCACTGAAGCTTTCTTT.